The clone carrying this T cell receptor (beta chain) was seen repeatedly, ten times or more. The antigen is not known. The V end lost 5 bases, the J end lost 7 bases, and 18 bases lay between the germline ends. The CDR3 contains 15 residues. CDR1 and CDR2 from the germline V gene are MNHEY and SMNVEV (reference sequence). The data were taken from a study of T-cell reconstitution after alpha-beta-depleted transplantation in children. Study results and limitations: Surviving recipient T cells and intrathymic progenitors accounted for some patients' high TCRbeta diversity at day 60. As was reported, about two months after transplant, alpha-beta T cells came from several hundred expanded graft clones. It was newly produced T cells that mostly accounted for T-cell counts and diversity one year after transplant.

Unique molecular identifiers were built into the TCRbeta library. TCRdb re-derived calls from the PCR reads in MiXCR, one entry per CDR3 protein. The table has around 200,000 distinct CDR3 sequences, 17% seen once. This sequence was found in a male patient aged 2-15 years who had a stem cell transplant for acute lymphoblastic leukemia, so the T cells may come from the graft donor. This sequence joins TRBV27 and TRBJ1-5, with D possibly being TRBD1 (6 bases). Specimen: PBMCs, mostly from graft donor cells, collected 360 days after TCRalphabeta/CD19-depleted stem cell transplant. DNA of the CDR3: TGTGCCAGCAGTAACCTGGCGGGGACAAGGCAGCCCCAGCATTTT. Translating gives CASSNLAGTRQPQHF.